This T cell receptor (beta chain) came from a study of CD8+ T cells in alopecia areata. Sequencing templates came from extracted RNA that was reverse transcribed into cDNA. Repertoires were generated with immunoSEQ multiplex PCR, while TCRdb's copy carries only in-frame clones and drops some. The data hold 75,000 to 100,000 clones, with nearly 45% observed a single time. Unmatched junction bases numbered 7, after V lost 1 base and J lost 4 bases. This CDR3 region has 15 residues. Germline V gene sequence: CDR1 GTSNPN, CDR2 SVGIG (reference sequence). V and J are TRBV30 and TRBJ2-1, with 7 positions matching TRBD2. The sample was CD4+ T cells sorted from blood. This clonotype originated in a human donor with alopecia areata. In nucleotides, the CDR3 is TGTGCCTGGAGTGCCGGGGGGAGGACGTACAATGAGCAGTTCTTC. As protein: CAWSAGGRTYNEQFF.